This entry features one TCR beta chain sequence. The antigen is unknown. The data belong to a study of cytomegalovirus exposure and HLA in healthy donors. Broader study findings: Available immune exposure information was restricted to CMV serostatus only. In a later analysis, TCR beta V- and J-gene trimming was associated with a missense DCLRE1C variant.

It was with 60 Vbeta and 13 Jbeta primers that the PCR ran. Assay used: immunoSEQ multiplex PCR; TCRdb lists only in-frame clones, some missing. The repertoire holds 150,000 to 200,000 clones, with 65% to 85% as singletons. V was pared by 8 bases and J by 3 bases, with 15 bases between. The CDR3 is made up of 14 amino acids. Germline V gene sequence: CDR1 MNHNY, CDR2 SVGAGI (reference sequence). Sequenced input: PBMCs. This chain connects TRBV6-6 to TRBJ2-3, with D maybe TRBD2 (5 bases). The sequence derives from a woman aged 18-29 years in good health and CMV-seronegative. CDR3 DNA sequence: TGTGCCAGCCGCGGCTCACCGGGAACAGATACGCAGTATTTT. Translating gives CASRGSPGTDTQYF.